The clone carrying this TCR beta chain was found a few times. MiXCR, run by TCRdb on the 5' RACE reads, gives a single entry per CDR3 protein. Of more than 45,000 distinct CDR3 sequences listed, roughly 12% are singletons. This entry is derived from a study of early T cells in non-severe SARS-CoV-2 infection. Germline CDR1 and CDR2: SNHLY and FYNNEI. The germline V and J ends were trimmed by 10 bases and 9 bases, with 10 bases remaining between them. The CDR3 consists of 11 residues. Sequencing input: whole blood. The V and J genes are TRBV2 and TRBJ1-6; possibly TRBD1 for D (5 bases). The clonotype was recovered from an adult who was a healthcare worker with PCR-confirmed SARS-CoV-2 infection or an uninfected control (not recorded which). DNA for the CDR3: TGTGCCACGGGGGGACCTTCACCCCTCCACTTT. This gives the protein CATGGPSPLHF. Full variable domain (outside the CDR3, taken from reference TRBV2 and TRBJ1-6): EPEVTQTPSHQVTQMGQEVILRCVPISNHLYFYWYRQILGQKVEFLVSFYNNEISEKSEIFDDQFSVERPDGSNFTLKIRSTKLEDSAMYFCATGGPSPLHFGNGTRLTVT.